This T cell receptor beta chain was identified during a study of post-analysis software for immune sequencing data (dated by TCRdb to between 2014 and 2017). Notes on the research overall: Recorded disease courses included relapsing-remitting, secondary progressive and progressive-relapsing multiple sclerosis, with some patients lacking subtype annotation. Patient repertoires were compared against 11 previously published healthy control repertoires from donors aged about 6 to 27 years. A subset of samples was prepared in parallel using single-end sample barcoding, then pooled and co-amplified after Illumina adapter ligation.

The full study reports these points: The control group was slightly older than the multiple sclerosis patient group. Direct clustering with F measure revealed strong co-clustering of samples prepared in the same batch, which led to a batch-effect correction. Significantly higher frequencies in patients than in controls were found for roughly five TRBV segments, including TRBV5-6, TRBV5-1 and TRBV20-1. Compared with controls, multiple sclerosis patients had significantly lower normalized Chao1 diversity, a finding suggesting substantial peripheral T-cell clonal expansion.

With regard to this clonotype: It lacks a known antigen. Per-base quality was not reported, and no clone a single base away is much larger than it.

Receptor amplification or capture employed PCR. The run used an Illumina HiSeq 2500. To reduce PCR and sequencing biases, unique molecular identifiers were built into the TCR beta cDNA libraries. Some 500,000 cDNA molecules were obtained for every 1 to 10 million input T cells, so each molecule roughly corresponded to one T cell. The patient libraries were prepared and sequenced using the same protocol as the earlier healthy control dataset. Samples belonging to the same batch were prepared together, multiplexed and sequenced on a shared HiSeq lane. Under the source paper's analysis protocol: MIGEC was used to process the raw barcoded reads, and molecular identifier groups with only a single read were discarded before consensus assembly and CDR3 extraction. VDJtools was used for post-analysis of the clonotype tables, and diversity was normalized by down-sampling every dataset to the size of the smallest sample. Repertoire overlap clustering matched CDR3 amino acid but not nucleotide sequences to correct batch-related cross-sample contamination. Starting from the raw public reads, TCRdb applied fastp trimming at Q25, assembled clones with MiXCR and retained in-frame beta chains. Entries that share a CDR3 protein sequence are merged under the most common genes and DNA. The V and J calls shown here were made by TCRdb, not taken from the authors' results. This sample holds hundreds of thousands of distinct CDR3 sequences; around 53% were observed only once. Of the sample, approximately 4.5% is held by the ten largest clones.

CDR1 and CDR2 (SGHRS, YFSETQ) derive from the germline V gene. Spanning cysteine to phenylalanine, the CDR3 consists of 16 amino acids. This entry keeps only the CDR3 DNA: 48 bases, framed from base 1. Trimming leaves V shorter by 3 bases and J shorter by 6 bases, with the junction holding 10 bases beyond the gene matches. TCR beta repertoires were profiled from peripheral blood of 13 young patients with multiple sclerosis to demonstrate the VDJtools post-analysis software. The multiple sclerosis patients were children and adolescents between roughly 6 and 16 years of age. Material: blood. The chain links TRBV5-1 with TRBJ2-3; TRBD2 lines up with 10 middle nucleotides. The clonotype was recovered from a girl aged 10 to 17 with multiple sclerosis. The CDR3 reads CASSSGRLAGGDTQYF. Read as DNA, the sequence is TGCGCCAGCAGCTCGGGACGACTAGCGGGTGGGGATACGCAGTATTTT.